A selection of T cell receptor beta chains follows, all from one sample in a study of cytotoxic CD8 clonotypes in ibrutinib-treated CLL. TCRdb's table, derived via immunoSEQ multiplex PCR, lists solely in-frame clones and lacks some. The sample has tens of thousands of clones, 69% seen once. Sequenced here: PBMCs, sampled after 12 months of ibrutinib treatment. These receptors all stem from a human donor with chronic lymphocytic leukemia. The CDR3 runs from the conserved cysteine through the conserved F or W. Fields, in order: V gene, CDR3 protein.

TRBV28	CASSLAPAKNIQYF
TRBV5-1	CASRPVREETQYF
TRBV6-6	CASSIDRGGNQPQHF
TRBV13	CASSPKRDSINGYTF
TRBV6-6	CASSYSGSGEETQYF
TRBV15	CATRPLAGDTQYF
TRBV11-2	CASTLMGYEQYF
TRBV5-1	CASSDWASYEQYF
TRBV2	CATRDRTYYEQYF
TRBV6-6	CASSYSAGQGSTEAFF
TRBV2	CASSDTGNPYEQYF
TRBV7-6	CASSLSGGRETQYF
TRBV9	CASSVGGTSNYGYTF
TRBV2	CASSELPKVATGELFF
TRBV7-3	CASSLIRGEAFF
TRBV18	CASSPRTGNEDQPQHF
TRBV7-2	CASSLLAGPYEQYF
TRBV6-5	CASRNRGKVYEQYF
TRBV5-1	CASSVGDWGIGELFF
TRBV21-1	CASPTGQVGHEQYF
TRBV9	CASSVARTREGIRF
TRBV5-1	CASSLAGGVLAYEQYF
TRBV7-9	CASSSRGDEQFF
TRBV27	CASRLGQGANQPQHF
TRBV7-9	CASRTFSGGSSETQYF
TRBV12-5	CASGLVPEVNTEAFF
TRBV19	CASTKSNQPQHF
TRBV10-3	CATDTGNYGYTF
TRBV18	CASSPGTRDEQYF
TRBV7-2	CATQGRGLVGEKLFF
TRBV6-5	CASSPGTSNYGYTF
TRBV5-5	CASSSLVGSGYGYTF
TRBV5-4	CASSLGGNSGTSFETQYF
TRBV7-2	CASSFGTGLFNEQFF
TRBV7-8	CASSFQYRGLYEQYF
TRBV5-6	CASSLRGQGWNEKLFF
TRBV9	CASSVGQGAVAGELFF
TRBV5-1	CASSSQESYGYTF
TRBV2	CASSYRTDSSSYNEQFF
TRBV10-1	CASSERVGFSGNTIYF
TRBV5-1	CASSLGDRYSGNTIYF
TRBV2	CASSPGTAQGEKLFF
TRBV7-2	CASSLNAATAAGELFF
TRBV28	CASSLESGPTGANVLTF
TRBV7-3	CASSLDWGTEAFF
TRBV19	CASSNRQGRHYEQYF
TRBV6-6	CASSYGPKAFF
TRBV5-4	CASSSTLRTFGATNEKLFF
TRBV19	CASSIGRGRETQYF
TRBV2	CASRRADSSYNEQFF
TRBV2	CASSLYRADQPQHF
TRBV5-6	CASSFDRGDSPLHF
TRBV18	CASSPDPTGYGYTF
TRBV10-3	CATGQGGSEQYF
TRBV15	CATSRDQVDYYEQYF
TRBV7-9	CASSQWDKANTEAFF
TRBV27	CASSWDGHGAFF